The T cell receptor (beta chain) described here comes from a study of identical twins. Using its own MiXCR run on the 5' RACE reads, TCRdb lists one record per CDR3 protein. Among 400,000 to 600,000 distinct CDR3 sequences listed, 20% to 25% were seen once. Deletions cut 3 bases from V and 0 bases from J, with 6 bases between. The CDR3 is 14 amino acids. The data also belong to a second study, concerning yellow fever vaccine responses in identical twins.

The chain links TRBV12-3 or TRBV12-4 to TRBJ2-4; D not resolved. Material for sequencing was CD4+ T cells sorted from blood. The TCR was taken from a woman between 18 and 29 years old in good health. As DNA, the CDR3 is TGTGCCAGCAGTTTTGGCCGAGCCAAAAACATTCAGTACTTC. Amino acids: CASSFGRAKNIQYF.